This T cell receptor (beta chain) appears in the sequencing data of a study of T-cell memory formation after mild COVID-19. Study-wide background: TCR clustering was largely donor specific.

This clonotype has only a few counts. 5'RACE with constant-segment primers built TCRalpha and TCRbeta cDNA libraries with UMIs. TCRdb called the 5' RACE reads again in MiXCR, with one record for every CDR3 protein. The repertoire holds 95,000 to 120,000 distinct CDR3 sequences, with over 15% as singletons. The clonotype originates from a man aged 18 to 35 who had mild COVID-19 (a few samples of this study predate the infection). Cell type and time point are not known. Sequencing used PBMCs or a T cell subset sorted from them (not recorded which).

The CDR3 loop is CASSLWTDIAKNIQYF. CDR3 coding DNA: TGTGCCAGCAGCTTGTGGACAGATATAGCCAAAAACATTCAGTACTTC. The gene calls are TRBV7-2 and TRBJ2-4; possible D gene TRBD1, 6 bases. The germline CDR1 and CDR2 sequences are SGHTA and FQGNSA. The CDR3 runs to 16 residues. V lost 3 bases to trimming and J lost 0 bases, with 12 bases between them.